This entry describes one T cell receptor beta chain. The antigen is unknown. V was shortened by 4 bases and J by 0 bases, with 13 bases between the two germline ends. Per germline, CDR1 MNHGY and CDR2 SVAAGI. The CDR3 totals 15 residues. Documented time point: pretreatment peripheral blood. Sequencing used immunoSEQ multiplex PCR; TCRdb keeps in-frame clones, though not all of them. The profile covers roughly 87,000 clones, with around 90% appearing a single time and around 0.94% taken by the ten largest. This entry is derived from a study of PD-L1 blockade in urothelial cancer. Overall study context: Atezolizumab was started by patients around 2014 at 1,200 mg intravenously every 3 weeks. Blood yielded a median of approximately 140,000 T cells per sample. Patients' prior chemotherapy regimens numbered 0 to 3. Findings of the study overall: When pretreatment blood TCR clonality was below the median, it predicted better survival.

This TCR was sampled from a woman older than 75 with urothelial cancer. The chain combines TRBV6-9 with TRBJ2-7; D gene ambiguous. Sequenced material: PBMCs, taken around atezolizumab (anti-PD-L1) treatment. Here the CDR3 reads CASSSLGHFSYEQYF. As DNA, the CDR3 is TGTGCCAGCAGTTCCCTGGGCCATTTCTCCTACGAGCAGTACTTC.